This TCR beta chain was identified during a study of T cells in tuberculosis. This table comes from immunoSEQ multiplex PCR, and its TCRdb copy is limited to in-frame clones, with some not included. The sample has tens of thousands of clones; about 85% are singletons. Germline CDR1 is LNHDA and CDR2 is SQIVND (reference sequence). The CDR3 sequence is 15 residues long. Trimming took 7 bases from V and 5 from J, leaving 19 bases between them. Findings of the study overall: Selection depended on which cryopreserved specimens were available.

Time point reported: new active TB diagnosis, blood taken before or within 7 days of starting treatment. A note on this clone: Its specificity is not known.

This TCR derives from an adult with tuberculosis. The specimen comprised PBMCs, sampled at tuberculosis diagnosis. The J gene is TRBJ2-3, the V gene TRBV19; D is perhaps TRBD2 (6 bases). The DNA of the CDR3 is TGTGCCAGTACCTCGGTCCGGGACTCCCGAGATACGCAGTATTTT. Protein: CASTSVRDSRDTQYF.